The next 12 T cell receptor beta chains were all read from a single sample in a study of PD-1 blockade in classical Hodgkin lymphoma (TCRdb year 2020). The sample's time point label, decoded: cycle 2 day 1 (C2D1) of nivolumab. All trial patients had relapsed after autologous stem cell transplantation, with cohorts A, B and C differing in prior brentuximab vedotin exposure. Library preparation was by the immunoSEQ multiplex PCR assay. This immuneACCESS table, as held by TCRdb, lists in-frame sequences with V and J called but not all clones. Of the missing ones, under half trace to an unresolved V gene in checked studies; the others have no known cause. A total of 20,000 to 25,000 clones appear in this sample, about 76% of them only once. Clones ranked in the top ten supply roughly a fifth of the sample. This material consisted of peripheral blood mononuclear cells (PBMCs), taken before the second cycle of nivolumab. The receptors here all came from a human donor with classical Hodgkin lymphoma.

The genes are TRBV29-1 and TRBJ1-2, with 7 bases that match TRBD1. Germline CDR1 is SQVTM and CDR2 is ANQGSEA. V lost 6 bases, J lost 8 bases, and 12 bases stayed unmatched. This CDR3 has 13 amino acids. The CDR3 sequence: CSVVQGWVGGYTF. Here the CDR3 DNA reads TGCAGCGTGGTACAGGGGTGGGTGGGAGGCTACACCTTC.

On this clone itself: Its ends do not fully match the called genes, so a read error is possible. The chain is built from TRBV5-1 and TRBJ2-1; 7 nucleotides line up with TRBD2. The V gene's germline CDR1 is SGHRS and CDR2 YFSETQ. CDR3 length equals 12 residues. CDR3 nucleotides: TGCGCCAGCAGATTGGGGGGGAATGAGCAGTTCTTC. Its protein is CASRLGGNEQFF.

The chain uses TRBV27 and TRBJ2-7, with D possibly matching TRBD1 (6 bases). Germline V CDR1 and CDR2: MNHEY, SMNVEV (reference sequence). This CDR3 contains 16 residues. The germline V and J ends were trimmed by 5 bases and 5 bases, with 22 bases remaining between them. CDR3 in amino acids: CASSLTIDRPHNEQYF. CDR3 DNA sequence: TGTGCCAGCAGTCTAACAATAGACAGGCCCCACAACGAGCAGTACTTC.

The gene calls are TRBV11-2 and TRBJ1-1; D possibly corresponds to TRBD1 (5 bases). The CDR3 runs 14 residues. V was pared by 5 bases and J by 4 bases, with 14 bases between. CDR1 SGHAT and CDR2 FQNNGV come from the germline V gene. The CDR3 DNA follows: TGTGCCAGCAGCCTCGACGTGGGGGGCACTGAAGCTTTCTTT. This translates into CASSLDVGGTEAFF.

Note on this clone: A read error may account for a junction end that differs from germline. The chain has TRBV5-4 and TRBJ2-1, with D perhaps matching TRBD2 (6 bases). The germline CDR1 and CDR2 sequences are SGHNT and YYREEE (reference sequence). The CDR3 consists of 13 residues. The CDR3 region has the DNA TGTGCCAGCAGCTTGGTATCGCACGATGAGCGGGTCTTC. Encoded protein: CASSLVSHDERVF.

The DNA of the CDR3 is TGTGCCAGCAGCTTAAGCATGAGAACTGAAGCTTTCTTT. The encoded protein is CASSLSMRTEAFF. The chain has TRBV7-9 and TRBJ1-1, with D unresolved. The germline CDR1 and CDR2 sequences are SEHNR and FQNEAQ (reference sequence). Trimming cost V 2 bases and J 5 bases, with 9 bases left between them. This CDR3 spans 13 amino acids.

V usage is TRBV19 and J usage is TRBJ2-2; no clear D gene. Per the germline V gene, CDR1 is LNHDA and CDR2 is SQIVND (reference sequence). V was clipped by 5 bases and J by 0 bases, with 16 bases between them. The CDR3 is made up of 17 amino acids. The CDR3 region has the DNA TGTGCCAGTAGTTCCCCCTCTCGATCGGCGAACACCGGGGAGCTGTTTTTT. Amino acids: CASSSPSRSANTGELFF.

The chain couples TRBV27 to TRBJ2-5; 7 bases line up with TRBD2. This CDR3 has 16 residues. The germline gives CDR1 MNHEY, CDR2 SMNVEV (reference sequence). The V segment lost 2 bases and the J segment 5 bases; nucleotides outside the gene matches: 11. The DNA for the CDR3 is TGTGCCAGCAGTTTAAGTTCGGCGGCCGGGAGGGAGACCCAGTACTTC. As protein: CASSLSSAAGRETQYF.

The chain carries TRBV6-5 and TRBJ1-1, with D unclear. The germline V gene has CDR1 MNHEY and CDR2 SVGAGI. The CDR3 is made up of 13 amino acids. The ends were cut back, 4 bases at V and 5 bases at J, with 11 bases in the middle. Written as DNA, the CDR3 is TGTGCCAGCAGTTGGTCCCTGGGGACTGAAGCTTTCTTT. Amino acids: CASSWSLGTEAFF.

The chain carries TRBV11-3 and TRBJ2-7; possible D gene TRBD2, 6 bases. The germline gives CDR1 SGHNT, CDR2 YENEEA. Trimming pared 2 bases from V and 2 bases from J, leaving 16 bases between. This CDR3 region has 16 residues. The CDR3 nucleotides read TGTGCCAGCAGCTTAAACCCGGGACTTATTGCCTACGAGCAGTACTTC. This codes for CASSLNPGLIAYEQYF.

This clone was detected a few times. This rearrangement joins TRBV29-1 to TRBJ2-5; D is undetermined. V gave up 5 bases and J gave up 0 bases, with 7 bases separating them. Germline lookup yields CDR1 SQVTM and CDR2 ANQGSEA. The CDR3 loop spans 12 amino acids. The CDR3 coding sequence is TGCAGCGTTCCCAATTACCAAGAGACCCAGTACTTC. Translation: CSVPNYQETQYF.

This CDR3 is CASSLQGPKNIQYF. Written as DNA, the CDR3 is TGTGCCAGCAGTTTGCAGGGGCCCAAAAACATTCAGTACTTC. The J gene is TRBJ2-4, the V gene TRBV28, with D possibly matching TRBD1 (6 bases). The germline V and J ends were trimmed by 3 bases and 2 bases, with 8 bases remaining between them. The CDR3 has 14 residues. The germline CDR1 and CDR2 sequences are MDHEN and SYDVKM.